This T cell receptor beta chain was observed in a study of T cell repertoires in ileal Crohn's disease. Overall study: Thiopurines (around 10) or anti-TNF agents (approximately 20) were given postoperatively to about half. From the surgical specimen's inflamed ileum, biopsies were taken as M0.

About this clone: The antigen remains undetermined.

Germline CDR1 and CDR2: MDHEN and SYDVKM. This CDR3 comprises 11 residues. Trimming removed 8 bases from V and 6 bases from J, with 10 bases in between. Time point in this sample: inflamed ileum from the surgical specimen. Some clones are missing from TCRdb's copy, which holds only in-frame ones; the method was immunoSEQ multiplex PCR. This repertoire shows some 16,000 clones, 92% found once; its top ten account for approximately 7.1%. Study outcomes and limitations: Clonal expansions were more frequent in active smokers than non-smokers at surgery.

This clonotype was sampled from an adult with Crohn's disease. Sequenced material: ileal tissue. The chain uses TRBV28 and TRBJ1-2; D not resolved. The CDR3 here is CASPGPNGYTF. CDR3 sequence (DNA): TGTGCCAGCCCTGGACCCAATGGCTACACCTTC.